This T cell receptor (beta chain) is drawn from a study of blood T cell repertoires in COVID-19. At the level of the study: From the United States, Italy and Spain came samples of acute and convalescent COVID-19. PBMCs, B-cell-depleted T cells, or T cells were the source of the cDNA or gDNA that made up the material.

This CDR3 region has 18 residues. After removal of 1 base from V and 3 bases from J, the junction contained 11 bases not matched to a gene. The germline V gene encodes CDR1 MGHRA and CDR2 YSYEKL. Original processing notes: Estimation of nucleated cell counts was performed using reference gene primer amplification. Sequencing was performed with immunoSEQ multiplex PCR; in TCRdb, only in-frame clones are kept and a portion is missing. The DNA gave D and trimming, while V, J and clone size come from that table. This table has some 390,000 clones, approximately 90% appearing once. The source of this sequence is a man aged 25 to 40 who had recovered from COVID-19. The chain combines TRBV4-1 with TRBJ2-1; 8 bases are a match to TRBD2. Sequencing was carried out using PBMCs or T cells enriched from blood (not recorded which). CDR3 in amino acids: CASSQGNIAGFFYNEQFF. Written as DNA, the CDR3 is TGCGCCAGCAGCCAAGGGAATATAGCGGGATTTTTCTACAATGAGCAGTTCTTC.